The source of this T cell receptor (beta chain) is a study of response to subunit inactivated influenza vaccine. TCRdb ran MiXCR on the RT-PCR reads and lists one entry per CDR3 protein. The sample has around 530,000 distinct CDR3 sequences, around 11% seen once. CDR3 length equals 14 residues. CDR1 is SGHTA, CDR2 FQGNSA, per germline. Trimming left V 5 bases short and J 7 bases short, with 18 bases between. This clonotype has just a few counts. The sequences come from PBMCs from blood, collected on the day of vaccination. This sequence was found in a man in his forties or fifties who received an inactivated influenza vaccine. This chain links TRBV7-2 with TRBJ2-7; maybe TRBD2 (5 bases). CDR3 coding DNA: TGTGCCAGCAGCCCCGGCCAGAGGGCCGCGGAGCAGTACTTC. Encoded protein: CASSPGQRAAEQYF.